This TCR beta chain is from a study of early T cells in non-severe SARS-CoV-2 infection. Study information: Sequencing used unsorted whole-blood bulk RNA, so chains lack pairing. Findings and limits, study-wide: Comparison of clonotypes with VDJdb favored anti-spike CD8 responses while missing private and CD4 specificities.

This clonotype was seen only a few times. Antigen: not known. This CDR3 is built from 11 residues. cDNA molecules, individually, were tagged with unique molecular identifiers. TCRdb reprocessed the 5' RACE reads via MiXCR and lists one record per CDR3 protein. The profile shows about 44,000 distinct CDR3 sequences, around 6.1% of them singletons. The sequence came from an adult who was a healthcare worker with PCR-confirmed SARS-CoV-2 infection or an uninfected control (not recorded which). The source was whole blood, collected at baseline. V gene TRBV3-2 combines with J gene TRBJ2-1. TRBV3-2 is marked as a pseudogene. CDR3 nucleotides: TGTGCCAGCAGCCATCCGGTTGAGCAGTTCTTC. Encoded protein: CASSHPVEQFF.